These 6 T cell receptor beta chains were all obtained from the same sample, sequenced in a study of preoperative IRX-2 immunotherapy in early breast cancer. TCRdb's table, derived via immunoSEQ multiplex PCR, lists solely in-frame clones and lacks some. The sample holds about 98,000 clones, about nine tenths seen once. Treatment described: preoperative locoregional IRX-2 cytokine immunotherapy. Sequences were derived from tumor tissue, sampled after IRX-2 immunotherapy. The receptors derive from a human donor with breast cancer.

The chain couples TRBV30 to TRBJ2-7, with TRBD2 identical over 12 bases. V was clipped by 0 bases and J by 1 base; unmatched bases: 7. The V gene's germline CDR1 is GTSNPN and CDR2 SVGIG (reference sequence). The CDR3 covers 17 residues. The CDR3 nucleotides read TGTGCCTGGAGTGTTAGGACTAGCGGGGCCTCGTCCTACGAGCAGTACTTC. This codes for CAWSVRTSGASSYEQYF.

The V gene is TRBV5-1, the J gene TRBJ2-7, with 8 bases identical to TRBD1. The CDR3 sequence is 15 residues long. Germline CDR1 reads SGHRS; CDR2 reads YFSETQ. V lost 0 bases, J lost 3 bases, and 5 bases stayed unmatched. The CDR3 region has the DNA TGCGCCAGCAGCTTGGGGGGGACAGGTAACTACGAGCAGTACTTC. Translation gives CASSLGGTGNYEQYF.

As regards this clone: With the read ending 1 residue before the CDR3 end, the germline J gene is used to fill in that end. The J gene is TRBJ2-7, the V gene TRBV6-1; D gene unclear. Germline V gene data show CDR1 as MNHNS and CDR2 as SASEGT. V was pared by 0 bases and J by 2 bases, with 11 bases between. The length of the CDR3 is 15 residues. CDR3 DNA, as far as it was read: TGTGCCAGCAGTGAAGCGCAGCCATCACCCTACGAGCAGTAC. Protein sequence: CASSEAQPSPYEQY. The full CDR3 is CASSEAQPSPYEQYF.

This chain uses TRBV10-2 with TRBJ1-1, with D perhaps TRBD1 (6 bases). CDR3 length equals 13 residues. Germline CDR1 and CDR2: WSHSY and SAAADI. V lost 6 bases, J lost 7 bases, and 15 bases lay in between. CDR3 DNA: TGCGCCAGCAGCAGATTACAGGGCGTTGAAGCTTTCTTT. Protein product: CASSRLQGVEAFF.

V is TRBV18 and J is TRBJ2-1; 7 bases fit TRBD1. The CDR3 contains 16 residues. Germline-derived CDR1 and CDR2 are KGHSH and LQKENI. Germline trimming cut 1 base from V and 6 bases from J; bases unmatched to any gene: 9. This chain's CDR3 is CASSPRLQGVGNEQFF. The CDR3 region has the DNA TGTGCCAGCTCACCACGGTTGCAGGGGGTGGGCAATGAGCAGTTCTTC.

The CDR3 sequence is CASSLSTGGTGELFF. DNA for the CDR3: TGTGCCAGCAGCTTATCGACAGGAGGCACCGGGGAGCTGTTTTTT. The genes are TRBV7-7 and TRBJ2-2; possible D gene TRBD1, 6 bases. The V end was cut by 2 bases, the J end by 4 bases, with 11 bases between. This CDR3 contains 15 residues. Germline values: CDR1 SSHAT, CDR2 FNYEAQ (reference sequence).